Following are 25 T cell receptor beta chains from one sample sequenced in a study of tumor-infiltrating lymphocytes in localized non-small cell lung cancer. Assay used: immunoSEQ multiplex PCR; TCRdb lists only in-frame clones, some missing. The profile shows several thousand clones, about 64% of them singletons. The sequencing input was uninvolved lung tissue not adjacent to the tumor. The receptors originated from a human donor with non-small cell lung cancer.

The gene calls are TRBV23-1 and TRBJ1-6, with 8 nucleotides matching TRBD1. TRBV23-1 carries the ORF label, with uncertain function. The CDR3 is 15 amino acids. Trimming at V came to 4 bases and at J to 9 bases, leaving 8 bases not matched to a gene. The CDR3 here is CASSPQGAASSPLHF. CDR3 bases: TGCGCCAGCAGTCCTCAGGGGGCAGCAAGTTCACCCCTCCACTTT.

CDR3 loop: CASSVLAGGGNEQFF. CDR3 DNA: TGTGCCAGCAGCGTCCTAGCGGGGGGCGGGAATGAGCAGTTCTTC. The chain is built from TRBV9 and TRBJ2-1; 11 bases fit TRBD2. The V gene's germline CDR1 is SGDLS and CDR2 YYNGEE. CDR3 length: 15 amino acids. Losses at the gene ends were 2 bases for V and 7 bases for J; bases not matched to a gene: 5.

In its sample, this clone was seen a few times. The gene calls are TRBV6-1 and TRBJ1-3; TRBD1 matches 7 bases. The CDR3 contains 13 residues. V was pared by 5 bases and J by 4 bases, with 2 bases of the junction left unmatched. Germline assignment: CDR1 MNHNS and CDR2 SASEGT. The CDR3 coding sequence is TGTGCCAGCAGTACAGGGGACGGAAACACCATATATTTT. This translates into CASSTGDGNTIYF.

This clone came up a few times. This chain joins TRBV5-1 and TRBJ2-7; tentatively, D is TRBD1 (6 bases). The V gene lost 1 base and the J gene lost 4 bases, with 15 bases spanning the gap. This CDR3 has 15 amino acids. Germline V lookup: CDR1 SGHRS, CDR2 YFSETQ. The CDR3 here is CASSLLGGRAYEQYF. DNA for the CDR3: TGCGCCAGCAGCTTGTTAGGGGGAAGGGCTTACGAGCAGTACTTC.

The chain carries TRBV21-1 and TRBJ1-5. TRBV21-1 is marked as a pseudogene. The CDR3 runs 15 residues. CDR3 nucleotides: TGTGCCAGCAGCAAAGTCAGCAATCGCAATCAGCCCCAGCATTTT. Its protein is CASSKVSNRNQPQHF.

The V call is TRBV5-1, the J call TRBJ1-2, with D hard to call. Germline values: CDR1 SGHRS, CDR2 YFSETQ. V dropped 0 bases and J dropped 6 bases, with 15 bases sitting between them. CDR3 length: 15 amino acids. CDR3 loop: CASSLELSGNNGYTF. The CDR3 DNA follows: TGCGCCAGCAGCTTGGAGCTTTCGGGAAACAATGGCTACACCTTC.

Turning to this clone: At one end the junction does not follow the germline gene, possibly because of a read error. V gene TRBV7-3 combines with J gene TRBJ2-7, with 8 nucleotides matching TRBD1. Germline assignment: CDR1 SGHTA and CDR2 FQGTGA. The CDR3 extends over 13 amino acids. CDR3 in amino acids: CASSQQGGYEQYF. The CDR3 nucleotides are TGCGCCAGCAGCCAACAGGGGGGCTACGAGCAGTACTTC.

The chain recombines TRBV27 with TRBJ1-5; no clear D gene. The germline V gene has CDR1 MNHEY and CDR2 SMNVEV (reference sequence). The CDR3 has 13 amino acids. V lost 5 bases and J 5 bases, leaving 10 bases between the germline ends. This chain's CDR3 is CASSPGPYQPQHF. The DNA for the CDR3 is TGTGCCAGCAGTCCAGGCCCCTATCAGCCCCAGCATTTT.

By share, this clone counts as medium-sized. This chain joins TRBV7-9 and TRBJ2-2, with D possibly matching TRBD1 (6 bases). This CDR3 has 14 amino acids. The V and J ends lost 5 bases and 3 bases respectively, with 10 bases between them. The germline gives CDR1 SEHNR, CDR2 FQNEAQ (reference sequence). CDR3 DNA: TGTGCCAGCAGCAAGGGACAAGACACCGGGGAGCTGTTTTTT. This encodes CASSKGQDTGELFF.

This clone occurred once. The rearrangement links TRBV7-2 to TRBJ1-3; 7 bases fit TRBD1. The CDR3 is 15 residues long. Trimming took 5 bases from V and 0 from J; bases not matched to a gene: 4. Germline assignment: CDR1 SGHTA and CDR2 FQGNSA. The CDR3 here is CASSPWDSSGNTIYF. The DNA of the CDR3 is TGTGCCAGCAGCCCTTGGGACAGCTCTGGAAACACCATATATTTT. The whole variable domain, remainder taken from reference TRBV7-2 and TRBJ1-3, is GAGVSQSPSNKVTEKGKDVELRCDPISGHTALYWYRQSLGQGLEFLIYFQGNSAPDKSGLPSDRFSAERTGGSVSTLTIQRTQQEDSAVYLCASSPWDSSGNTIYFGEGSWLTVV.

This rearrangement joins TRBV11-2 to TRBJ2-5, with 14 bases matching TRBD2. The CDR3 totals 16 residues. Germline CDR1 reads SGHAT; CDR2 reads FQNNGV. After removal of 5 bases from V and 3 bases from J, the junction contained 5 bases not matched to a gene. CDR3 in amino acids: CASSARLAGGKETQYF. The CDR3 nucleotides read TGTGCCAGCAGCGCAAGACTAGCGGGGGGGAAAGAGACCCAGTACTTC.

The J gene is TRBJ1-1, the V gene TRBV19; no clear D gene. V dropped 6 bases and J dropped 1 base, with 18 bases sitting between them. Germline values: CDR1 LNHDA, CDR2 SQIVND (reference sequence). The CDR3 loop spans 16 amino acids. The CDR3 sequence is CASRTREGFTNTEAFF. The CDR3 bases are TGTGCCAGTAGGACCCGAGAGGGCTTTACGAACACTGAAGCTTTCTTT.

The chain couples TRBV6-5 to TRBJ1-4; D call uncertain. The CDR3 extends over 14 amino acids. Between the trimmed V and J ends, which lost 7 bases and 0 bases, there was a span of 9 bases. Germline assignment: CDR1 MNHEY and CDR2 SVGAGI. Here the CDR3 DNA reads TGTGCCAGCAAGGGTGCTGCAACTAATGAAAAACTGTTTTTT. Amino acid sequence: CASKGAATNEKLFF.

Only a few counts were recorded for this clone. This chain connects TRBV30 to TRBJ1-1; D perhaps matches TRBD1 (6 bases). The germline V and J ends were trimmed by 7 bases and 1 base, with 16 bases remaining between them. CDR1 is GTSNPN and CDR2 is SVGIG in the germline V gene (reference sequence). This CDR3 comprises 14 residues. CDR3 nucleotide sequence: TGTGCCTTGCAGACCGGACAGACGAACACTGAAGCTTTCTTT. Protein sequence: CALQTGQTNTEAFF.

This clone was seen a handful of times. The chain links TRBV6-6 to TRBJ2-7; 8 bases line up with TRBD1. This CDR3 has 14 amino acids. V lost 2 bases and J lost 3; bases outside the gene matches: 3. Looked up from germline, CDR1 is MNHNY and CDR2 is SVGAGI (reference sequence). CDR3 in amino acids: CASSYPGGGYEQYF. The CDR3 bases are TGTGCCAGCAGTTACCCAGGGGGCGGCTACGAGCAGTACTTC.

The CDR3 sequence: CAWGPPTYGYTF. The CDR3 DNA follows: TGTGCCTGGGGACCGCCAACCTATGGCTACACCTTC. The gene calls are TRBV30 and TRBJ1-2; D is unclear. V was pared by 5 bases and J by 4 bases, with 11 bases between. The CDR3 loop spans 12 amino acids. Per germline, CDR1 GTSNPN and CDR2 SVGIG (reference sequence).

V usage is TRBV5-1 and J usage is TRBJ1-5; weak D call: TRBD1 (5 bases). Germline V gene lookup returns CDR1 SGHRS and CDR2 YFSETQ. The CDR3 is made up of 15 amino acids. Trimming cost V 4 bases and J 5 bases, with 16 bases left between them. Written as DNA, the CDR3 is TGCGCCAGCAGCCCAAACTCAGGGTCCGATCAGCCCCAGCATTTT. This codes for CASSPNSGSDQPQHF.

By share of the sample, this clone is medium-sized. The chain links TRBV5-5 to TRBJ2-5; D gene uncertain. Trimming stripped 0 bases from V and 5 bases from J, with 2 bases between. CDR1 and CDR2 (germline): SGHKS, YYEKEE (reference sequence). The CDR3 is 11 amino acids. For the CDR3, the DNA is TGTGCCAGCAGCTTGGCGGAGACCCAGTACTTC. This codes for CASSLAETQYF. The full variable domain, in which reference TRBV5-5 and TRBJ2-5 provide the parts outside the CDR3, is DAGVTQSPTHLIKTRGQQVTLRCSPISGHKSVSWYQQVLGQGPQFIFQYYEKEERGRGNFPDRFSARQFPNYSSELNVNALLLGDSALYLCASSLAETQYFGPGTRLLVL.

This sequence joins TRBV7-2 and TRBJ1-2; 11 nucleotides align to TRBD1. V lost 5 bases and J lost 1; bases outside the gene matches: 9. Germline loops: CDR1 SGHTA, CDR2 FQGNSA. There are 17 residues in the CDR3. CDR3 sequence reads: CASSPRTGGSLNYGYTF. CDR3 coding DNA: TGTGCCAGCAGCCCACGGACAGGGGGCAGTCTTAACTATGGCTACACCTTC. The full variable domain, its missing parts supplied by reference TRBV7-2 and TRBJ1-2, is GAGVSQSPSNKVTEKGKDVELRCDPISGHTALYWYRQSLGQGLEFLIYFQGNSAPDKSGLPSDRFSAERTGGSVSTLTIQRTQQEDSAVYLCASSPRTGGSLNYGYTFGSGTRLTVV.

CDR3 sequence reads: CASSDRGLGEQYF. The CDR3, as DNA: TGTGCCAGCTCTGACAGGGGTCTCGGGGAGCAGTACTTC. The chain couples TRBV27 to TRBJ2-7, with 8 bases fitting TRBD1. Trimming cost V 8 bases and J 7 bases; bases outside gene matches: 10. The CDR3 totals 13 residues. Germline CDR1 and CDR2: MNHEY and SMNVEV (reference sequence).

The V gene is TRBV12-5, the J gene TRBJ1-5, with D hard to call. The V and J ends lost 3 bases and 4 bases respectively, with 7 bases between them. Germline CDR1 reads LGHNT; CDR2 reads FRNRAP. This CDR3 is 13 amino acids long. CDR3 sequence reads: CASGFGDNQPQHF. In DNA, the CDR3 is TGTGCTAGTGGTTTTGGAGATAATCAGCCCCAGCATTTT. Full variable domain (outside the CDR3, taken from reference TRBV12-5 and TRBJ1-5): DARVTQTPRHKVTEMGQEVTMRCQPILGHNTVFWYRQTMMQGLELLAYFRNRAPLDDSGMPKDRFSAEMPDATLATLKIQPSEPRDSAVYFCASGFGDNQPQHFGDGTRLSIL.

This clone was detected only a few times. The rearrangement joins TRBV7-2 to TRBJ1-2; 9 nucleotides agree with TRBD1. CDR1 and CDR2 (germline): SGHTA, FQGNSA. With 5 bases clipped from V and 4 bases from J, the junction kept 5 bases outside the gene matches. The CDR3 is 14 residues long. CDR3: CASSTGGEGYGYTF. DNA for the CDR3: TGTGCCAGCAGCACAGGGGGCGAGGGCTATGGCTACACCTTC.

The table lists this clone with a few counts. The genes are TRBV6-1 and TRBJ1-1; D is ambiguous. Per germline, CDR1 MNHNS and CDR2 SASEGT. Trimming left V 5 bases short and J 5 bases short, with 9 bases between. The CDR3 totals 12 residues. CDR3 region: CASSSPGTEAFF. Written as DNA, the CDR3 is TGTGCCAGCAGTTCTCCGGGAACTGAAGCTTTCTTT.

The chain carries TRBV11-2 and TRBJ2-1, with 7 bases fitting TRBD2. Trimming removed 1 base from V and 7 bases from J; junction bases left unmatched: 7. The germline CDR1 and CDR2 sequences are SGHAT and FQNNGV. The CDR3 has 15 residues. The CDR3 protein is CASSLAPGGLNEQFF. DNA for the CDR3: TGTGCCAGCAGCTTAGCTCCGGGGGGATTGAATGAGCAGTTCTTC.

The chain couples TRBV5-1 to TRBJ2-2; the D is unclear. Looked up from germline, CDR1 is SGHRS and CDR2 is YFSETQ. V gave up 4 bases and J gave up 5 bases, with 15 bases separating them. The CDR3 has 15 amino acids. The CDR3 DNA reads TGCGCCAGCAGCGAAGACGGACGGTCAACCGGGGAGCTGTTTTTT. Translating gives CASSEDGRSTGELFF. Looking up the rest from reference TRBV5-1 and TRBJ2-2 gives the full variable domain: KAGVTQTPRYLIKTRGQQVTLSCSPISGHRSVSWYQQTPGQGLQFLFEYFSETQRNKGNFPGRFSGRQFSNSRSEMNVSTLELGDSALYLCASSEDGRSTGELFFGEGSRLTVL.